This T cell receptor beta chain was observed in a study of T cell responses to AZD1222 COVID-19 vaccine. Study-wide results and limits: Spike-specific TCR breadth and depth went up after people got two AZD1222 doses.

The CDR3 runs to 18 residues. Trimming took 1 base from V and 5 from J, leaving 23 bases between them. CDR1 is MGHDK, CDR2 SYGVNS, per germline. The data were produced by immunoSEQ multiplex PCR, yet TCRdb's version contains in-frame clones alone and is incomplete. Of about 120,000 clones in the sample, roughly 90% are singletons; the top ten hold roughly 1.6%. Regarding this clone: Its specificity is unknown.

Sequenced material: peripheral blood, taken on day 0 of AZD1222 vaccination. This chain joins TRBV25-1 and TRBJ2-5, with a weak D call TRBD1 (6 bases). This TCR was sampled from an adult in good health. In DNA, the CDR3 is TGTGCCAGCAGTGAATCCCCAGGGGAATCCGTTCTATGGGAGACCCAGTACTTC. Its translation is CASSESPGESVLWETQYF.